The present T cell receptor (beta chain) was sequenced within a study of T cells in Graves' hyperthyroidism and ophthalmopathy. Researchers took RNA transcripts and amplified the TCR beta CDR3 regions from them. The study used the HTBI primer set for a first-round RT-PCR of the TCR CDR3. TCRdb ran MiXCR on the multiplex PCR reads and lists one entry per CDR3 protein. Of nearly 600,000 distinct CDR3 sequences in the sample, approximately 15% were seen once. The CDR3 loop spans 16 amino acids. Looked up from germline, CDR1 is SGDLS and CDR2 is YYNGEE. Unmatched junction bases numbered 6, after V lost 0 bases and J lost 2 bases.

The sample taken for sequencing was blood. The chain combines TRBV9 with TRBJ2-3; 7 nucleotides agree with TRBD2. This clonotype was sampled from a woman in her twenties or thirties with Graves' hyperthyroidism that later progressed to Graves' ophthalmopathy. The CDR3, as DNA: TGTGCCAGCAGCGTAGAGACTAGCAGCTACACAGATACGCAGTATTTT. Translating gives CASSVETSSYTDTQYF.